This T cell receptor beta chain comes out of a study of OX40 agonist ivuxolimab in advanced cancers. As for the study in general: The patients got ivuxolimab, which is an agonistic anti-OX40 (CD134) antibody.

Turning to this clone: Its antigen is still unknown.

V was cut by 2 bases and J by 4 bases, with 8 bases left in between. This CDR3 is 14 amino acids long. Germline V gene lookup returns CDR1 SNHLY and CDR2 FYNNEI. The data were produced by immunoSEQ multiplex PCR, yet TCRdb's version contains in-frame clones alone and is incomplete. The sample gives more than 75,000 clones, about 85% of which show up once; over 0.9% is in the top ten. Study conclusions and caveats: Low levels of normalized T-cell clonal expansion also appeared in some nonresponders.

V and J are TRBV2 and TRBJ2-2; a weak D match, TRBD1 (5 bases). The receptor was derived from an adult with an advanced solid tumor such as melanoma, head and neck, liver or kidney cancer. Specimen: CD4+ or CD8+ T cells sorted from blood, collected in a trial of the OX40 agonist ivuxolimab. The CDR3 is CASSERGTTGELFF. CDR3 DNA sequence: TGTGCCAGCAGTGAAAGGGGCACCACCGGGGAGCTGTTTTTT.